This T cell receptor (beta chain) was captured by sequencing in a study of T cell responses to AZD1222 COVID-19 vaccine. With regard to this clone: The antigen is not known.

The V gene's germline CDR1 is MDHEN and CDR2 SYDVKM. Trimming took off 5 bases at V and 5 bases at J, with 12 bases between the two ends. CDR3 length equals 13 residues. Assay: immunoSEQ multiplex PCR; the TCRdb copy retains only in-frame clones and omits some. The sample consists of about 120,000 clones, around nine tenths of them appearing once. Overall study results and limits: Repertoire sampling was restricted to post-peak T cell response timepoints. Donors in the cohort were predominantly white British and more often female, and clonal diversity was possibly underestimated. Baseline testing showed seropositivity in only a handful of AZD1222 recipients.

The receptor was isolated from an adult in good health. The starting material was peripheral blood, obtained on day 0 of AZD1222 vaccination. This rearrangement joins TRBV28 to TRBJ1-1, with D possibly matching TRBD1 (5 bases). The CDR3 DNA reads TGTGCCAGCAGTGCGGGCGGGGGGACTGAAGCTTTCTTT. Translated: CASSAGGGTEAFF.